The 11 T cell receptor beta chains listed next were all sequenced from one sample in a study of shared clonotypes between healthy human individuals. The assay was immunoSEQ multiplex PCR, and TCRdb's table has in-frame clones only and misses some. The profile shows about 2.4 million clones, more than 90% of them singletons. Specimen: naive CD4+ T cells sorted from blood. Specified subset: CD45RA+ positively selected. The receptor set was obtained from a man aged 18-30 years in good health.

This rearrangement joins TRBV7-9 to TRBJ1-1; D is ambiguous. Looked up from germline, CDR1 is SEHNR and CDR2 is FQNEAQ (reference sequence). The ends were cut back, 2 bases at V and 5 bases at J, with 9 bases in the middle. This CDR3 comprises 13 residues. CDR3: CASSLFLGTEAFF. The CDR3 DNA follows: TGTGCCAGCAGCTTATTTCTGGGGACTGAAGCTTTCTTT.

The chain carries TRBV30 and TRBJ2-3; D perhaps matches TRBD2 (6 bases). This CDR3 has 14 amino acids. Germline assignment: CDR1 GTSNPN and CDR2 SVGIG (reference sequence). Trimming left V 0 bases short and J 5 bases short, with 12 bases between. The CDR3 loop is CAWSVQAGGDTQYF. The CDR3 nucleotides read TGTGCCTGGAGTGTCCAAGCGGGTGGAGATACGCAGTATTTT.

This clone was observed once. The chain links TRBV7-9 to TRBJ2-5, with D perhaps matching TRBD2 (5 bases). CDR1 and CDR2 (germline): SEHNR, FQNEAQ (reference sequence). V lost 1 base to trimming and J lost 8 bases, with 5 bases between them. The CDR3 sequence is 11 residues long. DNA for the CDR3: TGTGCCAGCAGCTTAGGGACTACCCAGTACTTC. Translated, it gives CASSLGTTQYF.

The chain recombines TRBV10-3 with TRBJ2-7; TRBD1 matches 7 bases. The CDR3 is 15 residues long. V shed 3 bases, J shed 3 bases, and the junction held 8 bases outside the gene matches. The V gene's germline CDR1 is ENHRY and CDR2 SYGVKD. The CDR3 sequence is CAISEVATGVYEQYF. CDR3 sequence (DNA): TGTGCCATCAGTGAAGTGGCAACAGGGGTCTACGAGCAGTACTTC.

This rearrangement joins TRBV19 to TRBJ1-1, with D unclear. The CDR3 extends over 13 amino acids. The V end was cut by 6 bases, the J end by 6 bases, with 14 bases between. In germline, CDR1 is LNHDA, CDR2 SQIVND (reference sequence). This CDR3 is CASRGLGIPEAFF. The CDR3 DNA sequence: TGTGCCAGTAGGGGGTTGGGTATTCCTGAAGCTTTCTTT.

The chain uses TRBV11-3 and TRBJ2-3; tentatively, D is TRBD2 (6 bases). Trimming pared 1 base from V and 0 bases from J, leaving 11 bases between. In germline, CDR1 is SGHNT, CDR2 YENEEA. The CDR3 sequence is 16 residues long. CDR3 sequence (DNA): TGTGCCAGCAGCTTAGGAGCGGGCAGGAGCACAGATACGCAGTATTTT. Amino acids: CASSLGAGRSTDTQYF.

This chain uses TRBV5-4 with TRBJ2-7; 11 bases match TRBD1. Looked up from germline, CDR1 is SGHNT and CDR2 is YYREEE (reference sequence). The CDR3 extends over 15 amino acids. With 4 bases clipped from V and 6 bases from J, the junction kept 9 bases outside the gene matches. As DNA, the CDR3 is TGTGCCAGCAGCCCGAACCGGGACAGGGGGGGCGAGCAGTACTTC. This translates into CASSPNRDRGGEQYF.

This clone appeared once. The V call is TRBV29-1, the J call TRBJ1-1; a weak D match, TRBD1 (5 bases). The CDR3 totals 13 residues. V shed 6 bases and J shed 4 bases, with 15 bases lying between them. The germline gives CDR1 SQVTM, CDR2 ANQGSEA. CDR3 region: CSVQGARGTEAFF. The CDR3 DNA reads TGCAGCGTCCAAGGGGCTCGGGGCACTGAAGCTTTCTTT.

This chain links TRBV6-4 with TRBJ1-5, with D possibly TRBD1 on 5 matching bases. The CDR3 consists of 14 residues. The germline V gene has CDR1 MRHNA and CDR2 SNTAGT. The ends were cut back, 4 bases at V and 7 bases at J, with 14 bases in the middle. Written as DNA, the CDR3 is TGTGCCAGCAGTGCCACAGGTTCAGGGCAGCCCCAGCATTTT. It specifies CASSATGSGQPQHF.

The J gene is TRBJ2-3, the V gene TRBV2; D gene unclear. This CDR3 is 13 amino acids long. Germline CDR1 SNHLY, CDR2 FYNNEI. Deletions cut 3 bases from V and 2 bases from J, with 6 bases between. The DNA for the CDR3 is TGTGCCAGCAGTGACCGTCTCACAGATACGCAGTATTTT. As protein: CASSDRLTDTQYF.

This clone was seen a single time. The chain recombines TRBV5-1 with TRBJ2-7; D is possibly TRBD2 (5 bases). The CDR3 length is 14 residues. Trimming stripped 4 bases from V and 2 bases from J, with 13 bases between. Germline V gene data show CDR1 as SGHRS and CDR2 as YFSETQ. This chain's CDR3 is CASSPDSRPYEQYF. The CDR3 DNA reads TGCGCCAGCAGCCCGGACTCCCGGCCCTACGAGCAGTACTTC.